These 5 T cell receptor beta chains were all obtained from the same sample, sequenced in a study of OX40 agonist ivuxolimab in advanced cancers. Receptors were amplified or captured by the immunoSEQ multiplex PCR assay. TCRdb provides this immuneACCESS table in a form limited to in-frame rearrangements. Some clones are lacking; in checked studies, under half of them reflect an unresolved V gene, and why the rest are absent is not known. The table for this sample lists about 61,000 clones; roughly 90% of them were counted only once. Of the sample, roughly 21% is held by the ten largest clones. Specimen: CD4+ or CD8+ T cells sorted from blood, collected in a trial of the OX40 agonist ivuxolimab. These receptors were obtained from an adult with an advanced solid tumor such as melanoma, head and neck, liver or kidney cancer.

V gene TRBV28 combines with J gene TRBJ1-2; tentative D call: TRBD1 (5 bases). Germline CDR1 is MDHEN and CDR2 is SYDVKM. The CDR3 loop spans 17 amino acids. Trimming cost V 6 bases and J 4 bases, with 24 bases left between them. The chain's CDR3 is CASRPLVGTDESYGYTF. For the CDR3, the DNA is TGTGCCAGCAGGCCCCTGGTCGGGACTGACGAAAGCTATGGCTACACCTTC.

The chain joins TRBV18 to TRBJ2-2, with 9 bases aligning to TRBD2. Germline V lookup: CDR1 KGHSH, CDR2 LQKENI. J gave up 2 bases and V 6 bases, and 10 bases lay outside the gene matches. This CDR3 has 17 amino acids. This chain's CDR3 is CASSFRTSVSNTGELFF. The DNA of the CDR3 is TGTGCCAGCTCTTTTAGGACTAGCGTATCAAACACCGGGGAGCTGTTTTTT.

The gene calls are TRBV6-1 and TRBJ1-2; D is ambiguous. This CDR3 has 13 amino acids. V was pared by 2 bases and J by 0 bases, with 4 bases between. Germline V gene lookup returns CDR1 MNHNS and CDR2 SASEGT. CDR3 sequence reads: CASSERANYGYTF. The CDR3 nucleotides read TGTGCCAGCAGTGAAAGGGCTAACTATGGCTACACCTTC.

This clone turned up a few times. CDR3 region: CASLVPLIYNSPLHF. In nucleotides, the CDR3 is TGTGCCAGCCTAGTTCCACTGATTTATAATTCACCCCTCCACTTT. The V gene is TRBV6-5, the J gene TRBJ1-6; D ambiguous. V was cut by 8 bases and J by 4 bases, with 15 bases left in between. The CDR3 consists of 15 residues. Germline lookup yields CDR1 MNHEY and CDR2 SVGAGI.

This rearrangement joins TRBV25-1 to TRBJ2-6; 7 nucleotides align to TRBD1. After removal of 5 bases from V and 0 bases from J, the junction contained 4 bases not matched to a gene. CDR1 and CDR2 (germline): MGHDK, SYGVNS. The CDR3 is 16 residues long. CDR3 DNA: TGTGCCAGCAGTCCCCACAGGGGCTCTGGGGCCAACGTCCTGACTTTC. Translated: CASSPHRGSGANVLTF.